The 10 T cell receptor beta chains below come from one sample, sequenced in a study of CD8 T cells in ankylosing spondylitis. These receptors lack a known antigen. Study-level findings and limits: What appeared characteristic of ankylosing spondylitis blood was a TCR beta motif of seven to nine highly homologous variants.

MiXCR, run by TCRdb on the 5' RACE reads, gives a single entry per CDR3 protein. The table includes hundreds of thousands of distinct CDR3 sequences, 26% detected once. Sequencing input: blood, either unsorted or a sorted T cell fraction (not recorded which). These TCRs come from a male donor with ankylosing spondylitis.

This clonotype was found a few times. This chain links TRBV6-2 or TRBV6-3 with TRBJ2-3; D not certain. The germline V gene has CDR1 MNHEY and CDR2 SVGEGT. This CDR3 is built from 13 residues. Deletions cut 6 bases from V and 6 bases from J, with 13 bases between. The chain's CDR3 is CASRKWASDTQYF. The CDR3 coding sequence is TGTGCCAGCAGGAAATGGGCCTCGGATACGCAGTATTTT.

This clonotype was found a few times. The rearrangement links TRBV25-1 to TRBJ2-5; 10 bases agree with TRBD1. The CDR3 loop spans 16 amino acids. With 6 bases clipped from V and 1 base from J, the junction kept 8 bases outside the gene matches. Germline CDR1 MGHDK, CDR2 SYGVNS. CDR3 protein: CASSLNDRGLQETQYF. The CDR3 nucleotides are TGTGCCAGCAGCCTCAACGACAGGGGGCTCCAAGAGACCCAGTACTTC.

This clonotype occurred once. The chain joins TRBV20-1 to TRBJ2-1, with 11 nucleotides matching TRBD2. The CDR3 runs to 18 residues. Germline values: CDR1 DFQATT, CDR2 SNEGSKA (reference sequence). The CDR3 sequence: CCAPRLAGRLKVDNEQFF. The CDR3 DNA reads TGCTGCGCCCCGCGACTAGCGGGACGGCTCAAGGTTGACAATGAGCAGTTCTTC.

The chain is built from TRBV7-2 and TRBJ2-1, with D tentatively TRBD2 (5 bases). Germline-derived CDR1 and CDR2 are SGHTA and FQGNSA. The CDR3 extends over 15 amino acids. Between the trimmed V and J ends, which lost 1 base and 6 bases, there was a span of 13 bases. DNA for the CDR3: TGTGCCAGCAGCTTAGACGGCGGAGGAATCAATGAGCAGTTCTTC. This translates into CASSLDGGGINEQFF.

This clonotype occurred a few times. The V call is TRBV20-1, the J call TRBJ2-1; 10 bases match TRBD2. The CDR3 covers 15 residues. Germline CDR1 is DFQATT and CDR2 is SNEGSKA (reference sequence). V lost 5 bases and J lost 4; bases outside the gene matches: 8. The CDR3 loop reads CSAAPGTSAYNEQFF. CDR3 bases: TGCAGTGCTGCTCCCGGGACTAGCGCGTACAATGAGCAGTTCTTC.

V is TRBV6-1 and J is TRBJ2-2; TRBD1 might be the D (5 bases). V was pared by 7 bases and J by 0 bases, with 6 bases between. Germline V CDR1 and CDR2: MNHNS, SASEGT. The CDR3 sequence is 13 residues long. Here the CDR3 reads CASTGSNTGELFF. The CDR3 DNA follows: TGTGCCAGCACAGGGTCGAACACCGGGGAGCTGTTTTTT.

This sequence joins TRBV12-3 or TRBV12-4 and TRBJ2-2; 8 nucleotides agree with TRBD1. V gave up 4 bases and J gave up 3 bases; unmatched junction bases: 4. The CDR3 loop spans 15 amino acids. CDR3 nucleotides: TGTGCCAGCAGTTCCGGGACAGGCTACACCGGGGAGCTGTTTTTT. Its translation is CASSSGTGYTGELFF.

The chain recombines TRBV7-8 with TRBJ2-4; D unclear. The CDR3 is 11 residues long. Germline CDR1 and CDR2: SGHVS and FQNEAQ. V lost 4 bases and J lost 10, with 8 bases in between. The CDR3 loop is CASSSEFIQYF. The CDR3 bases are TGTGCCAGCAGCTCAGAGTTTATTCAGTACTTC.

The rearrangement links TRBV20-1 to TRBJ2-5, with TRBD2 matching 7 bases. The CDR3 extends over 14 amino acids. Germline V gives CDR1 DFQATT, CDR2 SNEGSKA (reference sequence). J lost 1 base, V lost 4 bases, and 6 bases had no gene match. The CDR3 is CSATPREGQETQYF. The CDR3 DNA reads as TGCAGTGCTACCCCCAGGGAGGGCCAAGAGACCCAGTACTTC.

The CDR3 loop is CASSMLADRAYNEQFF. The CDR3 bases are TGTGCCAGTAGTATGCTCGCGGACAGGGCCTACAATGAGCAGTTCTTC. The gene calls are TRBV19 and TRBJ2-1, with 8 bases identical to TRBD1. This CDR3 is built from 16 residues. Losses at the gene ends were 3 bases for V and 2 bases for J; bases not matched to a gene: 6. Germline-derived CDR1 and CDR2 are LNHDA and SQIVND (reference sequence).